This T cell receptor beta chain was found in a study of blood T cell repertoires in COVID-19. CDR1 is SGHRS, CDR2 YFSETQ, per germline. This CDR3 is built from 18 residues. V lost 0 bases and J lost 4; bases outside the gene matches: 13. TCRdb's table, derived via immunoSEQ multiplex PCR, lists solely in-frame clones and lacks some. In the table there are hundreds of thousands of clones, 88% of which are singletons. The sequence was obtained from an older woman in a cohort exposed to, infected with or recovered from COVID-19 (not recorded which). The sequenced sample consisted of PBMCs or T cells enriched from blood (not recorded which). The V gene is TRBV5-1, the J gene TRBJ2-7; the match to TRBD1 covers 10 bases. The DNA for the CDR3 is TGCGCCAGCAGCTTGGGGGGACAGGGGACCACCCGGGGGTACGAGCAGTACTTC. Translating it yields CASSLGGQGTTRGYEQYF.